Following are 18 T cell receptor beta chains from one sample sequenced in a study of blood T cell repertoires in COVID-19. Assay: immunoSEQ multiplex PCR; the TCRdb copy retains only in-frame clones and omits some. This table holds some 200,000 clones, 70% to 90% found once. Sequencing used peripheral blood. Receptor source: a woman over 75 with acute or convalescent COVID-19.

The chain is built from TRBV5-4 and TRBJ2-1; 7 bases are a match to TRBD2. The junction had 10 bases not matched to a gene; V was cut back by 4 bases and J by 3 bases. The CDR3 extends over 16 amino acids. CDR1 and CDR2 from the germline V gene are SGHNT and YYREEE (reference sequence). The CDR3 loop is CASSARLADIYNEQFF. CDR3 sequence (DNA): TGTGCCAGCAGCGCCCGGCTAGCGGACATCTACAATGAGCAGTTCTTC. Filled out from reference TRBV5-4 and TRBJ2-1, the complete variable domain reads ETGVTQSPTHLIKTRGQQVTLRCSSQSGHNTVSWYQQALGQGPQFIFQYYREEENGRGNFPPRFSGLQFPNYSSELNVNALELDDSALYLCASSARLADIYNEQFFGPGTRLTVL.

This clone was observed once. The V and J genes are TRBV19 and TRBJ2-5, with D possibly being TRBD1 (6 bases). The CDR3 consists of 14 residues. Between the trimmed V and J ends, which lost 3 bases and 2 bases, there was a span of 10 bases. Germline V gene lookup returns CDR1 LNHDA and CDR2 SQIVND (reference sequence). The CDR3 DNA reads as TGTGCCAGTAGTATTACAGGGTTTCAAGAGACCCAGTACTTC. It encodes CASSITGFQETQYF. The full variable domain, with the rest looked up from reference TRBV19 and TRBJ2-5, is DGGITQSPKYLFRKEGQNVTLSCEQNLNHDAMYWYRQDPGQGLRLIYYSQIVNDFQKGDIAEGYSVSREKKESFPLTVTSAQKNPTAFYLCASSITGFQETQYFGPGTRLLVL.

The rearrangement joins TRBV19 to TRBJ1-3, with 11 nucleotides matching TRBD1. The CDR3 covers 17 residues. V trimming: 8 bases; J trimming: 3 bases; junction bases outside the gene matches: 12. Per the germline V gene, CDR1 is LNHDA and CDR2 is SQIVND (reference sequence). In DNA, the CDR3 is TGTGCCAGTGGGACACTTGGGACAGGGGGTTTTGGAAACACCATATATTTT. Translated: CASGTLGTGGFGNTIYF. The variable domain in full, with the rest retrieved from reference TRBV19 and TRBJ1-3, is DGGITQSPKYLFRKEGQNVTLSCEQNLNHDAMYWYRQDPGQGLRLIYYSQIVNDFQKGDIAEGYSVSREKKESFPLTVTSAQKNPTAFYLCASGTLGTGGFGNTIYFGEGSWLTVV.

The CDR3, as DNA: TGTGCCAGTGGCGACACGGGGGGCTATGGCTACACCTTC. Residues: CASGDTGGYGYTF. The V gene is TRBV19, the J gene TRBJ1-2; D might be TRBD1 (5 bases). V was clipped by 8 bases and J by 4 bases, with 14 bases between them. CDR1 is LNHDA and CDR2 is SQIVND in the germline V gene (reference sequence). There are 13 residues in the CDR3.

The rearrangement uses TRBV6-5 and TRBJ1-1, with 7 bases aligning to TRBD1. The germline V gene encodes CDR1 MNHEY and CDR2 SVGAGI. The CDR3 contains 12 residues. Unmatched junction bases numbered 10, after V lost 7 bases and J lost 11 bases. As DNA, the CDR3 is TGTGCCAGCACTGGACAGGCCGAGCGGGCTTTCTTT. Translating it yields CASTGQAERAFF.

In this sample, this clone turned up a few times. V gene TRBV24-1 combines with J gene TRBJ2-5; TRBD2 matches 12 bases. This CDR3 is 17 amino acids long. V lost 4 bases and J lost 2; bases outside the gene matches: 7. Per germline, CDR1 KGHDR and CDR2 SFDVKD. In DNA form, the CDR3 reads TGTGCCACCAGTGACACCCCTAGCGGGGGGGGACAAGAGACCCAGTACTTC. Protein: CATSDTPSGGGQETQYF.

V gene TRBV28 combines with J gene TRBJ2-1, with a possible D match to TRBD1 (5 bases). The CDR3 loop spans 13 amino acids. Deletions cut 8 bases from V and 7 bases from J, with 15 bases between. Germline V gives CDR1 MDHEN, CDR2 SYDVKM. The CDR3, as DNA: TGTGCCAGCCGTCTGGGGCTTTGGAATGAGCAGTTCTTC. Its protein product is CASRLGLWNEQFF.

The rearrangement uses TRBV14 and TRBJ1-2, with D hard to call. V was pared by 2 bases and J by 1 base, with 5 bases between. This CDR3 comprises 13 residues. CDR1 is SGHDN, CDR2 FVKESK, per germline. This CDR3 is CASSQSLNYGYTF. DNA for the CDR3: TGTGCCAGCAGCCAATCCCTTAACTATGGCTACACCTTC.

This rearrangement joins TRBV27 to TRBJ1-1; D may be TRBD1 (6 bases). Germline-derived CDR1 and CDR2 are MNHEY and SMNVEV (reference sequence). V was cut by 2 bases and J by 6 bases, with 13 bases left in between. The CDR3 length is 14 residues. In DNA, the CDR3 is TGTGCCAGCAGTTTAGCGGGGGCGCTGGCTGAAGCTTTCTTT. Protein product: CASSLAGALAEAFF.

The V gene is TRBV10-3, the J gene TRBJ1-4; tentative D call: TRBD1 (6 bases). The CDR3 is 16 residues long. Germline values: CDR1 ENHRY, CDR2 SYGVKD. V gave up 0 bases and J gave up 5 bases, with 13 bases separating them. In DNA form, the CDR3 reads TGTGCCATCAGTGAGTCGATGGCAGGGGTAAATGAAAAACTGTTTTTT. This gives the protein CAISESMAGVNEKLFF.

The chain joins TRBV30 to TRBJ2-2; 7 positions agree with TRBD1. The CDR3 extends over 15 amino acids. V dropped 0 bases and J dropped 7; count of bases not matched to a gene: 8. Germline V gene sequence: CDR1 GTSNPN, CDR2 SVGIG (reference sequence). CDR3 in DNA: TGTGCCTGGAGTGTACTTAGGGGGCTAGGCGGGGAGCTGTTTTTT. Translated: CAWSVLRGLGGELFF.

The chain's CDR3 is CASSSDRGNNQPQHF. As DNA, the CDR3 is TGTGCCAGCAGCTCGGACAGGGGTAACAATCAGCCCCAGCATTTT. This sequence joins TRBV6-5 and TRBJ1-5; 9 positions match TRBD1. The CDR3 has 15 amino acids. CDR1 is MNHEY and CDR2 is SVGAGI in the germline V gene. V was pared by 6 bases and J by 3 bases, with 6 bases of the junction left unmatched.

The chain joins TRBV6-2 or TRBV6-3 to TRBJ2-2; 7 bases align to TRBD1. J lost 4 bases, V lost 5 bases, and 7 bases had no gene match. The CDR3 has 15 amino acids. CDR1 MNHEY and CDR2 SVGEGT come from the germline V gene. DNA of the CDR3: TGTGCCAGCAGTCAGACAGGGTTTGGCACCGGGGAGCTGTTTTTT. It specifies CASSQTGFGTGELFF.

For the CDR3, the DNA is TGTGCCAGTAGTCCCCCAACGAGATCCGCGGGTGGGGTCTACGAGCAGTACTTC. Translation: CASSPPTRSAGGVYEQYF. The rearrangement links TRBV19 to TRBJ2-7; maybe TRBD2 (5 bases). The CDR3 contains 18 residues. Trimming cost V 5 bases and J 3 bases, with 26 bases left between them. CDR1 is LNHDA, CDR2 SQIVND, per germline (reference sequence).

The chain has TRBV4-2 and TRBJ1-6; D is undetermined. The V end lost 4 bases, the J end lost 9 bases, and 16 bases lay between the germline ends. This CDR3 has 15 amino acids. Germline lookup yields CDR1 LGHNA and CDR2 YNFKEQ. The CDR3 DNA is TGTGCCAGCAGCCCGCAGACCTCCCCGGGTTCACCCCTCCACTTT. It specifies CASSPQTSPGSPLHF.

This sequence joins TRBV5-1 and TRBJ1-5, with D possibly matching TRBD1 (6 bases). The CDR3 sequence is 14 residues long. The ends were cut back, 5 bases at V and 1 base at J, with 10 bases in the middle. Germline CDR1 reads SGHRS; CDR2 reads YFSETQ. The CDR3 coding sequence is TGCGCCAGCAGTCAAGGACAGAGCAATCAGCCCCAGCATTTT. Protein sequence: CASSQGQSNQPQHF.

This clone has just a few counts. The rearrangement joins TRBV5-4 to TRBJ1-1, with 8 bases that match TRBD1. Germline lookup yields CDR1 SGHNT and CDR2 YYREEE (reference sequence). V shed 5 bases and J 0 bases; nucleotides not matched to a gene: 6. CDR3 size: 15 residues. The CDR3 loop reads CASRGWTGLNTEAFF. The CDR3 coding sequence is TGTGCCAGCAGGGGTTGGACAGGGTTGAACACTGAAGCTTTCTTT.

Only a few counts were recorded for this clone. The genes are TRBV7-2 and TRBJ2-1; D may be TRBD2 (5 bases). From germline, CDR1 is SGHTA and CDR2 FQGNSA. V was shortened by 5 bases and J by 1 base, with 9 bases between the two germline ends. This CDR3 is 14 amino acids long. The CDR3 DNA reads TGTGCCAGCAGCCAACTAGGATCCTACAATGAGCAGTTCTTC. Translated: CASSQLGSYNEQFF.